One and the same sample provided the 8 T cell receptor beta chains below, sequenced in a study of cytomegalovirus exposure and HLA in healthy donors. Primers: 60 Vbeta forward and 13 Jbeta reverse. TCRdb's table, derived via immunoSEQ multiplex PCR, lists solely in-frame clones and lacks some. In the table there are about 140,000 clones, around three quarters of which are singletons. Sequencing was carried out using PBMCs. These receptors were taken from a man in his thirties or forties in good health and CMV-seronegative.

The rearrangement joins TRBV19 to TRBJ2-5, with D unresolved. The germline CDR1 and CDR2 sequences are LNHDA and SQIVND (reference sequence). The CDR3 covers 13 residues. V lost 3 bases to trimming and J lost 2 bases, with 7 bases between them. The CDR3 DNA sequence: TGTGCCAGTAGTATTGTGAGGCAAGAGACCCAGTACTTC. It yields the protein CASSIVRQETQYF.

The CDR3 sequence is CASSSVLAGASYNEQFF. CDR3 coding DNA: TGTGCCAGCAGCTCCGTCTTAGCGGGAGCCTCCTACAATGAGCAGTTCTTC. This chain connects TRBV7-8 to TRBJ2-1; the match to TRBD2 covers 9 bases. Germline values: CDR1 SGHVS, CDR2 FQNEAQ. The CDR3 is made up of 17 amino acids. Germline trimming cut 4 bases from V and 0 bases from J; bases unmatched to any gene: 7.

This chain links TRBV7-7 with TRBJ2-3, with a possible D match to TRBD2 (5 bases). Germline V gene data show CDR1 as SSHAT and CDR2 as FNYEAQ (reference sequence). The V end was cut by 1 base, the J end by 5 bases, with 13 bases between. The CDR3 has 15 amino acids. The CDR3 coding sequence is TGTGCCAGCAGCTTAGTGGGGTACGAGGGAGATACGCAGTATTTT. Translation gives CASSLVGYEGDTQYF. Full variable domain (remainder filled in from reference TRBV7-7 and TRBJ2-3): GAGVSQSPRYKVTKRGQDVTLRCDPISSHATLYWYQQALGQGPEFLTYFNYEAQPDKSGLPSDRFSAERPEGSISTLTIQRTEQRDSAMYRCASSLVGYEGDTQYFGPGTRLTVL.

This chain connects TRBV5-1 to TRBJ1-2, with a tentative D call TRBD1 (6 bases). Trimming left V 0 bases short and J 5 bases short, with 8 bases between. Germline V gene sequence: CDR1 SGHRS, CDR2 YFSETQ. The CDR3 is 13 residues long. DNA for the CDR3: TGCGCCAGCAGCTTGGGGGACAAATATGGCTACACCTTC. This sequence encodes CASSLGDKYGYTF. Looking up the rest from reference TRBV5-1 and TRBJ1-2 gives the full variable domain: KAGVTQTPRYLIKTRGQQVTLSCSPISGHRSVSWYQQTPGQGLQFLFEYFSETQRNKGNFPGRFSGRQFSNSRSEMNVSTLELGDSALYLCASSLGDKYGYTFGSGTRLTVV.

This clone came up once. This chain's CDR3 is CASSPGSSGAYNEQFF. CDR3 nucleotide sequence: TGTGCCAGCAGTCCCGGATCTAGCGGGGCTTACAATGAGCAGTTCTTC. The chain recombines TRBV28 with TRBJ2-1, with 9 positions matching TRBD2. Germline CDR1 is MDHEN and CDR2 is SYDVKM. V was clipped by 5 bases and J by 4 bases; unmatched bases: 9. The length of the CDR3 is 16 residues.

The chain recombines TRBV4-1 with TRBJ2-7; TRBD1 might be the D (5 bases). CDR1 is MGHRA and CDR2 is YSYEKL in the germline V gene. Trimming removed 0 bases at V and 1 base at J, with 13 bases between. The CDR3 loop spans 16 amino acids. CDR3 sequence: CASSQERTGYSYEQYF. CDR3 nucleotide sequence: TGCGCCAGCAGCCAAGAGCGTACAGGTTATTCCTACGAGCAGTACTTC.

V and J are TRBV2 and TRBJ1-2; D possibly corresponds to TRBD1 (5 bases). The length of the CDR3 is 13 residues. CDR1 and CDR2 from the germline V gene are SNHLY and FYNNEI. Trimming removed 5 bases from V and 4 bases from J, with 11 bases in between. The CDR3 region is CASSLDSVYGYTF. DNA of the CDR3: TGTGCCAGCAGTTTAGACAGCGTCTATGGCTACACCTTC.

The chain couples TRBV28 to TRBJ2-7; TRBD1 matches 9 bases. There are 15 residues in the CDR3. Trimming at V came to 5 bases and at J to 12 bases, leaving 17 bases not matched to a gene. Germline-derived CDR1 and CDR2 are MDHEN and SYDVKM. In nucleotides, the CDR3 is TGTGCCAGCAGTCCAGCCGGGACAGGGCGGAGAGGTGTGTACTTC. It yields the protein CASSPAGTGRRGVYF.